The clone carrying this TCR beta chain was seen a few times. Its specificity is unknown. The sample originates from a study of T cells after yellow fever vaccination. A universal primer site and UMIs were added as TCR cDNA was made by 5'RACE template switching. TCRdb reanalysed the 5' RACE reads using MiXCR and keeps one entry per CDR3 protein. The repertoire holds 400,000 or so distinct CDR3 sequences, with under 7.5% as singletons. Trimming stripped 7 bases from V and 1 base from J, with 9 bases between. The germline CDR1 and CDR2 sequences are MDHEN and SYDVKM. This CDR3 has 13 residues. Study findings and constraints: Contaminants from the bulk population, in the form of abundant clonotypes, could be found in FACS-sorted repertoires. Of the clonotypes, a small share occurred in both CD4 and CD8 compartments. Weaker overall was a secondary response that nonetheless peaked faster, on day 5 versus 15.

The sequence came from a man aged 25-45 years who received the YFV17D yellow fever vaccine. Sequencing was performed on PBMCs, taken 5 days after the yellow fever booster vaccination. V and J are TRBV28 and TRBJ2-3; D is undetermined. The DNA for the CDR3 is TGTGCCAGCACCCGAGGCGGCACAGATACGCAGTATTTT. Protein product: CASTRGGTDTQYF. Filled out from reference TRBV28 and TRBJ2-3, the complete variable domain reads DVKVTQSSRYLVKRTGEKVFLECVQDMDHENMFWYRQDPGLGLRLIYFSYDVKMKEKGDIPEGYSVSREKKERFSLILESASTNQTSMYLCASTRGGTDTQYFGPGTRLTVL.